What follows describes a single TCR beta chain. This CDR3 region has 17 residues. CDR1 and CDR2 (germline): SGHRS, YFSETQ. With V trimmed by 4 bases and J by 2 bases, 15 bases remained unmatched. These data come from a study of blood T cell repertoires in COVID-19. Study overall: The United States, Italy and Spain provided the acute and convalescent COVID-19 samples. Sources were T cells, B-cell-depleted T cells, or PBMCs; the material itself was cDNA or gDNA.

Original data processing: Amplified reference gene primers provided the basis for estimating nucleated cell counts. The protocol was immunoSEQ multiplex PCR, while the TCRdb copy is restricted to in-frame clones and leaves out a portion. V and J calls and clone size are given by that table; D and trimming were obtained from the DNA. Here the sample spans about 88,000 clones, 90% being singletons. The sequence derives from a man aged 55 to 70 with acute or convalescent COVID-19. The V gene is TRBV5-1, the J gene TRBJ2-7, with 7 nucleotides matching TRBD2. Material for sequencing was peripheral blood. Here the CDR3 DNA reads TGCGCCAGCAGCCGAGCCCTCCCCGGGAGGTCACCCTACGAGCAGTACTTC. Translating gives CASSRALPGRSPYEQYF.